A selection of T cell receptor beta chains follows, all from one sample in a study of Graves' ophthalmopathy and Graves' hyperthyroidism. Each CDR3 protein gets one entry after TCRdb re-called the multiplex PCR reads with MiXCR. The sample includes 300,000 to 400,000 distinct CDR3 sequences, 15% to 20% of them seen just once. Sequenced sample: peripheral blood. The receptors were gathered from an adult man with Graves' ophthalmopathy. Each CDR3 is given with its conserved first and last residue. D genes are given only for firm matches. Not every row has a clone size; where given, it reads once, few, many or a size class.

v_gene	abundance	len	d_gene	j_gene	CDR3aa	CDR3nt
TRBV20-1	many	13	.	TRBJ2-5	CSAFRGEGETQYF	TGCAGTGCATTCAGGGGAGAGGGAGAGACCCAGTACTTC
TRBV7-8	many	14	TRBD2	TRBJ2-7	CASSTQGLAGEQYF	TGTGCCAGCAGCACCCAAGGACTAGCGGGCGAGCAGTACTTC
TRBV20-1	many	15	TRBD1	TRBJ2-5	CSAPNRMTGVETQYF	TGCAGTGCTCCCAACCGCATGACAGGGGTGGAGACCCAGTACTTC
TRBV7-9	.	16	.	TRBJ1-6	CASSPAPGANNSPLHF	TGTGCCAGCAGTCCGGCCCCTGGGGCTAATAATTCACCCCTCCACTTT
TRBV11-2	many	17	TRBD1	TRBJ1-2	CASSRGGPKMSGYGYTF	TGTGCCAGCAGCAGAGGGGGCCCAAAAATGAGTGGCTATGGCTACACCTTC
TRBV30	many	12	.	TRBJ2-7	CAWSVPGYEQYF	TGTGCCTGGAGTGTACCAGGGTACGAGCAGTACTTC
TRBV20-1	once	12	TRBD2	TRBJ2-7	CSAKGLAYEQYF	TGCAGTGCTAAGGGACTAGCCTACGAGCAGTACTTC
TRBV11-2	many	15	TRBD1	TRBJ2-4	CASSLAQTGANIQYF	TGTGCCAGCAGCTTGGCCCAGACAGGGGCGAACATTCAGTACTTC
TRBV6-2/TRBV6-3	many	13	.	TRBJ1-5	CASTEYSNQPQHF	TGTGCCAGCACCGAGTATAGCAATCAGCCCCAGCATTTT
TRBV5-6	many	14	.	TRBJ2-5	CASSLGTHQETQYF	TGTGCCAGCAGCCTGGGGACACATCAAGAGACCCAGTACTTC
TRBV6-5	many	15	.	TRBJ2-7	CASRLLVGGQYEQYF	TGTGCCAGCAGACTACTAGTAGGAGGGCAATACGAGCAGTACTTC
TRBV12-3/TRBV12-4	many	18	TRBD1	TRBJ1-6	CASSPFGTGGFYNSPLHF	TGTGCCAGCAGTCCCTTCGGGACAGGGGGATTCTATAATTCACCCCTCCACTTT
TRBV7-6	many	18	.	TRBJ2-7	CASSRSGSGNRRAYEQYF	TGTGCCAGCAGCCGATCGGGATCCGGGAACAGGAGAGCGTACGAGCAGTACTTC
TRBV6-1	many	15	.	TRBJ1-2	CASTVGQGRSYGYTF	TGTGCCAGCACAGTAGGGCAGGGACGGTCCTATGGCTACACCTTC
TRBV15	many	14	.	TRBJ1-2	CATSRDHPGYGYTF	TGTGCCACCAGCAGAGATCATCCAGGGTACGGCTACACCTTC
TRBV5-1	many	15	TRBD1	TRBJ2-5	CASSSGQAHQETQYF	TGCGCCAGCAGTTCCGGACAGGCCCATCAAGAGACCCAGTACTTC
TRBV13	many	12	TRBD1	TRBJ1-1	CASSNRGAEAFF	TGTGCCAGCAGTAACAGGGGGGCTGAAGCTTTCTTT
TRBV12-3/TRBV12-4	many	15	.	TRBJ2-2	CASSPRHANTGELFF	TGTGCCAGCAGTCCACGACACGCGAACACCGGGGAGCTGTTTTTT
TRBV20-1	.	15	.	TRBJ1-1	CSASKLRRGGTEAFF	TGCAGTGCTAGCAAGTTACGACGGGGGGGCACTGAAGCTTTCTTT
TRBV27	many	15	TRBD1	TRBJ1-3	CASSSSGQGWNTIYF	TGTGCCAGCAGTTCCTCGGGACAGGGATGGAACACCATATATTTT
TRBV20-1	many	14	.	TRBJ2-7	CSARFLGLINEQYF	TGCAGTGCTAGGTTTCTGGGACTTATCAACGAGCAGTACTTC
TRBV13	many	15	.	TRBJ1-2	CASSLYRSPNYGYTF	TGTGCCAGCAGCTTATACAGGTCTCCTAACTATGGCTACACCTTC
TRBV19	many	13	.	TRBJ1-1	CASSITENTEAFF	TGTGCCAGTAGTATTACAGAGAACACTGAAGCTTTCTTT
TRBV6-2/TRBV6-3	many	17	.	TRBJ1-1	CASSWPANRVVNTEAFF	TGTGCCAGCAGTTGGCCCGCCAACAGGGTCGTGAACACTGAAGCTTTCTTT
TRBV12-3/TRBV12-4	many	13	.	TRBJ1-2	CASSPGADYGYTF	TGTGCCAGCAGCCCCGGGGCGGACTATGGCTACACCTTC
TRBV6-1	many	14	TRBD1	TRBJ1-2	CASSPGGQIGGYTF	TGTGCCAGCAGTCCAGGGGGACAAATAGGTGGCTACACCTTC
TRBV12-3/TRBV12-4	many	15	.	TRBJ1-3	CASSPGGVLEDTIYF	TGTGCCAGCAGCCCGGGGGGGGTATTAGAAGACACCATATATTTT
TRBV20-1	.	16	TRBD2	TRBJ2-5	CSAVPSGGPTIETQYF	TGCAGTGCTGTCCCTAGCGGGGGGCCGACGATAGAGACCCAGTACTTC